These 29 T cell receptor beta chains were sequenced from one sample in a study of shared clonotypes between healthy human individuals. Using immunoSEQ multiplex PCR, the repertoire was profiled, and TCRdb retains in-frame clones only, with some absent. Of 400,000 to 500,000 clones listed, around 80% were seen once; the top ten hold approximately 12%. Sequenced material: PBMCs. Receptor source: a woman in her forties in good health. Some clones in this sample may be carry-over from other donors' samples.

The rearrangement joins TRBV5-6 to TRBJ1-4; D gene unclear. The CDR3 is made up of 15 amino acids. Per the germline V gene, CDR1 is SGHDT and CDR2 is YYEEEE. V dropped 0 bases and J dropped 0 bases, with 6 bases sitting between them. The CDR3, as DNA: TGTGCCAGCAGCTTGGAACGGGCAACTAATGAAAAACTGTTTTTT. Translating gives CASSLERATNEKLFF.

The genes are TRBV28 and TRBJ2-7; 10 bases map to TRBD2. The ends lost 2 bases at V and 3 bases at J; junction bases unmatched: 10. CDR1 is MDHEN, CDR2 SYDVKM, per germline. This CDR3 region has 17 residues. As DNA, the CDR3 is TGTGCCAGCAGTTTACGTTGGGGGACTAGCGATGTCTACGAGCAGTACTTC. As protein: CASSLRWGTSDVYEQYF.

This clone was seen only once. Additional DNA sequences in this sample encode the identical CDR3. The chain uses TRBV5-1 and TRBJ2-7, with D maybe TRBD1 (5 bases). V was trimmed by 0 bases and J by 5 bases, leaving 9 bases between them. The CDR3 sequence is 13 residues long. Germline values: CDR1 SGHRS, CDR2 YFSETQ. For the CDR3, the DNA is TGCGCCAGCAGCTTGGGCCAGGGTGACGAGCAGTACTTC. This sequence encodes CASSLGQGDEQYF.

CDR3 region: CASRASGQGYEQYF. CDR3 nucleotides: TGTGCCAGCAGGGCTTCGGGACAGGGTTACGAGCAGTACTTC. The V and J genes are TRBV6-1 and TRBJ2-7, with 9 bases that match TRBD1. J gave up 4 bases and V 6 bases, and 7 bases lay outside the gene matches. Germline loops: CDR1 MNHNS, CDR2 SASEGT. CDR3 length: 14 residues.

The chain links TRBV20-1 to TRBJ1-2, with D perhaps matching TRBD1 (6 bases). Trimming pared 7 bases from V and 8 bases from J, leaving 14 bases between. Germline V gene sequence: CDR1 DFQATT, CDR2 SNEGSKA (reference sequence). The CDR3 extends over 11 amino acids. Here the CDR3 reads CSEGGTQGYTF. CDR3 coding DNA: TGCAGTGAGGGGGGGACGCAAGGCTACACCTTC.

The rearrangement links TRBV11-2 to TRBJ1-1; TRBD1 is a possible D gene (6 bases). The CDR3 totals 13 residues. The ends were cut back, 0 bases at V and 10 bases at J, with 12 bases in the middle. Germline assignment: CDR1 SGHAT and CDR2 FQNNGV. CDR3 coding DNA: TGTGCCAGCAGCTTAGAACGAGGGGGGGGAGCTTTCTTT. Its protein is CASSLERGGGAFF.

The chain combines TRBV9 with TRBJ2-1; 13 bases agree with TRBD2. The V segment lost 2 bases and the J segment 0 bases; nucleotides outside the gene matches: 2. Looked up from germline, CDR1 is SGDLS and CDR2 is YYNGEE. CDR3 size: 17 residues. CDR3 nucleotides: TGTGCCAGCAGCGTCTGGACTAGCGGGGGCTCCTACAATGAGCAGTTCTTC. Its translation is CASSVWTSGGSYNEQFF.

This chain links TRBV9 with TRBJ2-2; TRBD2 matches 11 bases. Germline V lookup: CDR1 SGDLS, CDR2 YYNGEE. With V trimmed by 3 bases and J by 5 bases, 6 bases remained unmatched. This CDR3 contains 16 residues. The CDR3 region has the DNA TGTGCCAGCAGCGGCCTAGCGGGAGGAAGGACCGGGGAGCTGTTTTTT. Translating it yields CASSGLAGGRTGELFF.

The gene calls are TRBV4-2 and TRBJ1-1, with 8 bases matching TRBD1. The length of the CDR3 is 16 residues. Per germline, CDR1 LGHNA and CDR2 YNFKEQ. Unmatched junction bases numbered 7, after V lost 4 bases and J lost 0 bases. CDR3 loop: CASSPRQGRMNTEAFF. The CDR3 bases are TGTGCCAGCAGCCCTCGACAGGGGCGCATGAACACTGAAGCTTTCTTT.

The chain uses TRBV5-1 and TRBJ2-1, with 7 positions matching TRBD2. The length of the CDR3 is 18 residues. Germline-derived CDR1 and CDR2 are SGHRS and YFSETQ. V gave up 2 bases and J gave up 6 bases; unmatched junction bases: 17. The CDR3 protein is CASSFSGGLGAVTNEQFF. In nucleotides, the CDR3 is TGCGCCAGCAGCTTCTCGGGAGGACTTGGGGCTGTAACCAATGAGCAGTTCTTC.

In this sample, this clone turned up once. The chain has TRBV5-1 and TRBJ2-7, with 12 positions matching TRBD1. V shed 5 bases, J shed 6 bases, and the junction held 6 bases outside the gene matches. The CDR3 is 14 amino acids. Looked up from germline, CDR1 is SGHRS and CDR2 is YFSETQ. DNA for the CDR3: TGCGCCAGCAGTACGGGACAGGGGGCAGGCGAGCAGTACTTC. Translation: CASSTGQGAGEQYF.

The chain links TRBV6-4 to TRBJ2-1, with 9 bases aligning to TRBD1. The CDR3 runs to 15 residues. CDR1 and CDR2 from the germline V gene are MRHNA and SNTAGT. Trimming at V came to 6 bases and at J to 6 bases, leaving 9 bases not matched to a gene. The CDR3 nucleotides read TGTGCCAGCAGCCCAAGTAGGGGACAGGGCAATGAGCAGTTCTTC. Its translation: CASSPSRGQGNEQFF.

The V call is TRBV5-4, the J call TRBJ2-5; 8 bases line up with TRBD2. Germline lookup yields CDR1 SGHNT and CDR2 YYREEE (reference sequence). CDR3 length: 15 amino acids. V dropped 0 bases and J dropped 9; count of bases not matched to a gene: 10. The chain's CDR3 is CASSLAETSARAQYF. The CDR3 bases are TGTGCCAGCAGCTTGGCGGAGACTAGCGCGAGGGCCCAGTACTTC.

This sequence joins TRBV15 and TRBJ1-1; D call uncertain. Trimming left V 3 bases short and J 3 bases short, with 11 bases between. Germline V CDR1 and CDR2: LNHNV, YYDKDF (reference sequence). The CDR3 has 14 amino acids. This CDR3 is CATSREAEDTEAFF. CDR3 bases: TGTGCCACCAGCAGGGAAGCGGAGGACACTGAAGCTTTCTTT.

The chain links TRBV11-3 to TRBJ2-1; no definite D call. Germline V CDR1 and CDR2: SGHNT, YENEEA. V was shortened by 4 bases and J by 1 base, with 11 bases between the two germline ends. The CDR3 extends over 15 amino acids. CDR3 coding DNA: TGTGCCAGCAGCTCTAGACTCCGGTCCTACAATGAGCAGTTCTTC. Translation gives CASSSRLRSYNEQFF.

CDR3 nucleotides: TGCGCCAGCAGCCCCCGGACAGGGGATACCTCCTACGAGCAGTACTTC. This gives the protein CASSPRTGDTSYEQYF. J is TRBJ2-7 and V is TRBV5-1; 9 bases align to TRBD1. The CDR3 sequence is 16 residues long. CDR1 is SGHRS and CDR2 is YFSETQ in the germline V gene. Losses at the gene ends were 4 bases for V and 0 bases for J; bases not matched to a gene: 8.

This clone was observed a few times. The genes are TRBV5-1 and TRBJ2-7; D gene uncertain. V dropped 5 bases and J dropped 1 base, with 7 bases sitting between them. CDR3 length equals 12 residues. The germline gives CDR1 SGHRS, CDR2 YFSETQ. For the CDR3, the DNA is TGCGCCAGCAGGAAGGGATCCTACGAGCAGTACTTC. Translating gives CASRKGSYEQYF.

The genes are TRBV27 and TRBJ2-1, with D maybe TRBD1 (6 bases). Trimming removed 10 bases from V and 3 bases from J, with 19 bases in between. The CDR3 totals 15 residues. Germline CDR1 reads MNHEY; CDR2 reads SMNVEV (reference sequence). The CDR3 spells CATTARSGHYNEQFF. CDR3 coding DNA: TGTGCCACAACGGCCCGTTCGGGACACTACAATGAGCAGTTCTTC.

This clone has just a few counts. The J gene is TRBJ2-1, the V gene TRBV7-3; perhaps TRBD1 as D (6 bases). Trimming removed 3 bases from V and 5 bases from J, with 14 bases in between. CDR3 length: 15 amino acids. Germline V CDR1 and CDR2: SGHTA, FQGTGA. The CDR3 nucleotides read TGTGCCAGCAGCTTGAGCCCAGGGGAGCACAATGAGCAGTTCTTC. Protein product: CASSLSPGEHNEQFF.

This clone was counted between two and nine times. The rearrangement links TRBV28 to TRBJ2-7; D gene uncertain. Germline CDR1 MDHEN, CDR2 SYDVKM. There are 11 residues in the CDR3. V was cut by 3 bases and J by 2 bases, with 2 bases left in between. CDR3 residues: CASSFPYEQYF. Here the CDR3 DNA reads TGTGCCAGCAGTTTCCCCTACGAGCAGTACTTC.

This chain joins TRBV9 and TRBJ2-7, with TRBD2 identical over 11 bases. The CDR3 is 16 residues long. Per germline, CDR1 SGDLS and CDR2 YYNGEE. V was clipped by 2 bases and J by 6 bases; unmatched bases: 10. CDR3 protein: CASSVLALAGGSEQYF. Written as DNA, the CDR3 is TGTGCCAGCAGCGTTCTTGCGCTAGCGGGAGGTTCCGAGCAGTACTTC.

The sample holds a few counts of this clone. This chain connects TRBV28 to TRBJ1-2, with D possibly being TRBD1 (6 bases). This CDR3 is built from 19 residues. In germline, CDR1 is MDHEN, CDR2 SYDVKM. The V end was cut by 5 bases, the J end by 8 bases, with 33 bases between. This chain's CDR3 is CASSPPFSAVPGARGGYTF. The CDR3 DNA follows: TGTGCCAGCAGTCCTCCCTTTAGTGCGGTTCCAGGGGCTCGGGGCGGCTACACCTTC.

The V and J genes are TRBV25-1 and TRBJ2-1; D might be TRBD2 (5 bases). CDR1 and CDR2 from the germline V gene are MGHDK and SYGVNS. Trimming pared 0 bases from V and 9 bases from J, leaving 21 bases between. CDR3 length equals 17 residues. CDR3 DNA: TGTGCCAGCAGTGAATATTGGGAGTTAAAGCTGTTGCTTGAGCAGTTCTTC. Its translation: CASSEYWELKLLLEQFF.

The rearrangement uses TRBV18 and TRBJ2-5; the match to TRBD2 covers 12 bases. V was pared by 4 bases and J by 1 base, with 4 bases of the junction left unmatched. The CDR3 totals 16 residues. From germline, CDR1 is KGHSH and CDR2 LQKENI. CDR3: CASSQTSGRLQETQYF. DNA of the CDR3: TGTGCCAGCTCACAAACTAGCGGGAGGCTCCAAGAGACCCAGTACTTC.

The chain employs TRBV7-2 and TRBJ2-7; TRBD2 aligns across 12 bases. This CDR3 has 16 amino acids. The germline gives CDR1 SGHTA, CDR2 FQGNSA. Trimming cost V 4 bases and J 7 bases; bases outside gene matches: 11. The CDR3 nucleotides are TGTGCCAGCAGCTCCCAAAGACTAGCGGGAGTAGGTGAGCAGTACTTC. Its protein is CASSSQRLAGVGEQYF.

V gene TRBV6-5 combines with J gene TRBJ1-5; D call uncertain. Trimming took off 6 bases at V and 10 bases at J, with 19 bases between the two ends. The CDR3 is 14 amino acids. Germline V gives CDR1 MNHEY, CDR2 SVGAGI. The CDR3 spells CASRQRASTLPQHF. DNA of the CDR3: TGTGCCAGCAGACAACGGGCCAGTACCCTCCCCCAGCATTTT.

V and J are TRBV11-2 and TRBJ1-1; D uncertain. V was pared by 3 bases and J by 3 bases, with 8 bases between. CDR1 SGHAT and CDR2 FQNNGV come from the germline V gene. The CDR3 runs to 13 residues. CDR3 sequence reads: CASSFSVYTEAFF. In nucleotides, the CDR3 is TGTGCCAGCAGCTTCTCAGTGTACACTGAAGCTTTCTTT. The variable domain in full, with the rest retrieved from reference TRBV11-2 and TRBJ1-1, is EAGVAQSPRYKIIEKRQSVAFWCNPISGHATLYWYQQILGQGPKLLIQFQNNGVVDDSQLPKDRFSAERLKGVDSTLKIQPAKLEDSAVYLCASSFSVYTEAFFGQGTRLTVV.

The CDR3 DNA reads TGCGCCAGCAGCCAAGTTTCCAGGGGATGGACTGAAGCTTTCTTT. It codes for CASSQVSRGWTEAFF. V is TRBV4-1 and J is TRBJ1-1; possibly TRBD1 for D (6 bases). The CDR3 totals 15 residues. V was pared by 1 base and J by 5 bases, with 14 bases between. CDR1 and CDR2 (germline): MGHRA, YSYEKL.

The CDR3 spells CASSQTRTRGQGYTF. CDR3 bases: TGTGCCAGCAGCCAGACCAGGACAAGGGGGCAAGGCTACACCTTC. J is TRBJ1-2 and V is TRBV6-6, with 7 bases that match TRBD1. Germline lookup yields CDR1 MNHNY and CDR2 SVGAGI (reference sequence). The CDR3 is 15 amino acids. Germline trimming cut 6 bases from V and 8 bases from J; bases unmatched to any gene: 15.